This T cell receptor (beta chain) was sequenced during a study of spatial heterogeneity in lung cancer. Study at large: Compared with alpha-chain sequences, beta-chain sequences were consistently detected in greater numbers. The study's findings and limits: Counts that tracked tumor mutation counts were those of expanded intratumoral alpha and beta TCRs. Expanded TCR counts, ubiquitous and regional, correlated respectively with ubiquitous and regional nonsynonymous mutation counts.

V was cut by 8 bases and J by 2 bases, with 15 bases left in between. CDR3 length: 14 amino acids. Germline values: CDR1 SGHRS, CDR2 YFSETQ. This clonotype has ten or more counts. Its antigen remains unknown. Time point noted: sample taken at primary tumor resection. Samples came from about 72 TRACERx patients with untreated early-stage lung cancer. Unsorted whole RNA samples from tumor, nontumor lung or frozen PBMC were sequenced. Via MiXCR, TCRdb re-called the 5' RACE reads, giving one row per CDR3 protein. The table has some 97,000 distinct CDR3 sequences, 4.4% seen once. Material: lung tumor tissue, obtained at surgery. This receptor was identified in a male donor with early-stage non-small cell lung cancer. The chain combines TRBV5-1 with TRBJ2-3, with D perhaps TRBD1 (6 bases). The CDR3 loop reads CASQPGHLTDTQYF. The DNA for the CDR3 is TGCGCCAGTCAGCCGGGACACCTCACAGATACGCAGTATTTT.